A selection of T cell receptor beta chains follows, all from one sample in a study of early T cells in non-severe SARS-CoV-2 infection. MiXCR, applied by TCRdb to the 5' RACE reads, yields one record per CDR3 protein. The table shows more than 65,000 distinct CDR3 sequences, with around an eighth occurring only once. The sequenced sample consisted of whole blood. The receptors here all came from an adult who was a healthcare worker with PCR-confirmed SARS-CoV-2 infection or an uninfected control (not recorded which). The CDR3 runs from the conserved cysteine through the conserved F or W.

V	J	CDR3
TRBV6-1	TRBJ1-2	CVSRGGQGRYGYTF
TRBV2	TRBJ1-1	CASRTHLNTEAFF
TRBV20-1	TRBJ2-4	CSASTISNIQYF
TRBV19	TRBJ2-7	CASSFPYEQYF
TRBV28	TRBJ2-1	CASSPPGKGEQFF
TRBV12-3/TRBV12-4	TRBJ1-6	CASRQGLNSPLHF
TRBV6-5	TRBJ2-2	CASRGQGGSGELFF
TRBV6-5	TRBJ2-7	CASSYWRPFSYEQYF
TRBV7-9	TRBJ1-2	CASSWTVDYGYTF
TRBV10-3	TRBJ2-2	CAISEKGNTGELFF
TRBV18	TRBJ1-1	CASSLGQWGNTEAFF
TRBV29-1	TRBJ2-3	CSASGLEPDTQYF
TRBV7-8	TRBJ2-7	CASSPQRDEQYF
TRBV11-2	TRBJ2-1	CASSPGRGPYNEQFF
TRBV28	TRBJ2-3	CASSFVTGLSDTQYF
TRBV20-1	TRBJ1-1	CSARDVARGGTEAFF
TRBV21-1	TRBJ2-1	CASSKGGREGNHNEQFF
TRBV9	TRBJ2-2	CASSAGRGTGELFF
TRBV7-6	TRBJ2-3	CASSLAGGRDTQYF
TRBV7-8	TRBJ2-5	CASSPSRDRQYF
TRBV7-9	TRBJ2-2	CASSLYRLDGELFF
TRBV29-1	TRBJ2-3	CSGKFSDTQYF
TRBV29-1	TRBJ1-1	CSVEDFMAGQSSEAFF
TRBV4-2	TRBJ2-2	CASSQDPWWVAGGQNTGELFF
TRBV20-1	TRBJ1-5	CSARGNRNQPQHF
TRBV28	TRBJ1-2	CASSETGPVGGYGYTF
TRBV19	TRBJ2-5	CASSPSGQGGETQYF
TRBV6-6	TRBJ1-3	CASILQGTDSGNTIYF
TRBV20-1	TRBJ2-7	CSARGHGDFYEQYF
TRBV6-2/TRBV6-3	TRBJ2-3	CASSLDSSTDTQYF
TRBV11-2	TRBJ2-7	CASRQTGTTRQYF
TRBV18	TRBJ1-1	CASSPPQTGVNTEAFF
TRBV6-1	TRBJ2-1	CASSVNNEQFF
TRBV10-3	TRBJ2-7	CAITAAGVDEQYF
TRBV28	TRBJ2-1	CASSSLLYNEQFF
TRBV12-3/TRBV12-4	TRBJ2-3	CASSLSGGATDTQYF
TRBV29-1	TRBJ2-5	CSVGDQETQYF
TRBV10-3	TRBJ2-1	CAISAGSNEQFF
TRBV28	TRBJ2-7	CASSFSREQYF
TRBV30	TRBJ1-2	CAWSGQYGYTF
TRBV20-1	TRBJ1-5	CSARDLGLGIGNQPQHF
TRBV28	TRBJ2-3	CASSRSGTSTDTQYF
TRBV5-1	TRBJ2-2	CASSREGAGNTGELFF
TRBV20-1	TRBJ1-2	CSARQGVYGYTF
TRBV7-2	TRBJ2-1	CASGPGGGYNEQFF
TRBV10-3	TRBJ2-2	CAAGQGGTTGELFF
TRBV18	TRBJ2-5	CASSPTQETQYF
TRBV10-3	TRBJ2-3	CAISPGTAGTDTQYF
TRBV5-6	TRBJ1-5	CASSLAGRDYQPQHF
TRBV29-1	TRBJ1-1	CSVEAEMNTEAFF
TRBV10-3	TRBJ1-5	CAISGEGAKEQPQHF
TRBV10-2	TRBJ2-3	CASSVAIAGGRTDTQYF